This T cell receptor (beta chain) was obtained from a study of T cells in Graves' hyperthyroidism and ophthalmopathy. TCR beta CDR3 sequences were amplified from RNA transcripts. HTBI primers drove first-round RT-PCR of the TCR CDR3. From the multiplex PCR reads, TCRdb called clonotypes with MiXCR, one entry per CDR3 protein. Here the sample spans roughly 700,000 distinct CDR3 sequences, around 15% being singletons. This CDR3 contains 20 residues. The V end was cut by 3 bases, the J end by 4 bases, with 25 bases between. Germline CDR1 is MNHEY and CDR2 is SVGEGT. Stable Graves' hyperthyroidism meant no ophthalmopathy progression within 18 months. The authors obtained PBMCs from 10 ml of fresh peripheral blood.

The receptor was derived from a woman younger than 30 with Graves' hyperthyroidism. The sequencing input was blood. This chain uses TRBV6-2 or TRBV6-3 with TRBJ2-6, with D unresolved. CDR3 amino acids: CASSYSSTPPPARGANVLTF. As DNA, the CDR3 is TGTGCCAGCAGTTATTCTTCTACACCGCCCCCGGCTCGGGGGGCCAACGTCCTGACTTTC.